A single sample is the source of the 11 T cell receptor beta chains below, sequenced in a study of neurological immune-mediated disorders. MiXCR was run by TCRdb on the 5' RACE reads, yielding one entry per CDR3 protein. The profile shows under 35,000 distinct CDR3 sequences, approximately 22% of them singletons. The sample taken for sequencing was CD4+ T cells from blood. The receptors were gathered from a man aged 45-65 years with HTLV-1-associated myelopathy (HAM/TSP).

CDR3 amino acids: CASSLQGYTGELFF. The CDR3 region has the DNA TGCGCCAGCAGCTTACAGGGGTACACCGGGGAGCTGTTTTTT. V usage is TRBV5-1 and J usage is TRBJ2-2; 7 positions agree with TRBD1. The germline gives CDR1 SGHRS, CDR2 YFSETQ. J lost 3 bases, V lost 2 bases, and 1 base had no gene match. This CDR3 is built from 14 residues.

This clonotype showed up many times. This sequence joins TRBV4-2 and TRBJ2-3, with a tentative D call TRBD1 (6 bases). V was shortened by 4 bases and J by 1 base, with 18 bases between the two germline ends. This CDR3 has 17 residues. From germline, CDR1 is LGHNA and CDR2 YNFKEQ. The CDR3, as DNA: TGTGCCAGCAGCCGACAAAAAACAGGGCTGGGCACAGATACGCAGTATTTT. Amino acids: CASSRQKTGLGTDTQYF.

In its sample, this clonotype was seen many times. V is TRBV20-1 and J is TRBJ1-5; the match to TRBD1 covers 9 bases. Germline lookup yields CDR1 DFQATT and CDR2 SNEGSKA (reference sequence). J was trimmed by 4 bases and V by 1 base; bases with no gene match: 8. This CDR3 has 16 amino acids. As DNA, the CDR3 is TGCAGTGCTAGAGGCCACAGGGGGCCCGGGAATCAGCCCCAGCATTTT. Translating gives CSARGHRGPGNQPQHF.

This clonotype appeared many times. The rearrangement links TRBV5-1 to TRBJ1-5; D is undetermined. CDR1 is SGHRS, CDR2 YFSETQ, per germline. With 3 bases removed from V and 6 bases from J, the gap between germline ends came to 13 bases. This CDR3 has 14 residues. In nucleotides, the CDR3 is TGCGCCAGCAGCTCCGAGCCCAGCGGTCAGCCCCAGCATTTT. Residues: CASSSEPSGQPQHF.

This rearrangement joins TRBV5-1 to TRBJ1-5, with D possibly TRBD1 on 6 matching bases. V was shortened by 3 bases and J by 6 bases, with 10 bases between the two germline ends. Germline V gene lookup returns CDR1 SGHRS and CDR2 YFSETQ. The CDR3 is made up of 13 amino acids. In nucleotides, the CDR3 is TGCGCCAGCAGCTCTCTAGGGGGTCAGCCCCAGCATTTT. Translated, it gives CASSSLGGQPQHF.

As regards this clonotype: An end of the junction does not agree with germline; a read error may underlie this. The chain combines TRBV11-2 with TRBJ2-4; no definite D call. The CDR3 covers 11 residues. The germline CDR1 and CDR2 sequences are SGHAT and FQNNGV. CDR3 DNA: TGTGCCAACAGCATTCTGCACATTCATTACTTC. Translated, it gives CANSILHIHYF.

This clonotype was seen many times. V is TRBV24-1 and J is TRBJ1-1; D is unclear. Trimming removed 2 bases from V and 0 bases from J, with 18 bases in between. The CDR3 has 18 residues. Germline V lookup: CDR1 KGHDR, CDR2 SFDVKD. CDR3 in amino acids: CATSDSTGGHTMNTEAFF. The CDR3, as DNA: TGTGCCACCAGTGATTCTACCGGCGGGCATACAATGAACACTGAAGCTTTCTTT.

This clonotype was observed many times. This chain uses TRBV18 with TRBJ1-3, with a weak D call TRBD1 (5 bases). CDR1 and CDR2 from the germline V gene are KGHSH and LQKENI. The V gene lost 4 bases and the J gene lost 5 bases, with 6 bases spanning the gap. CDR3 length: 12 residues. The CDR3 region has the DNA TGTGCCAGCTCACTGGACAGAAACACCATATATTTT. It codes for CASSLDRNTIYF.

This clonotype was detected ten times or more. The V call is TRBV20-1, the J call TRBJ2-1, with unresolved D. Germline V gives CDR1 DFQATT, CDR2 SNEGSKA (reference sequence). V lost 5 bases, J lost 5 bases, and 19 bases lay in between. The CDR3 spans 15 residues. Here the CDR3 reads CSASTTRSWDNEQFF. CDR3 nucleotides: TGCAGTGCTTCGACGACCCGTAGTTGGGACAATGAGCAGTTCTTC.

This clonotype was counted many times. This CDR3 is CASQAAGQGRTPLHF. The DNA of the CDR3 is TGCGCCAGCCAAGCGGCGGGACAGGGGAGGACACCCCTCCACTTT. This chain links TRBV5-1 with TRBJ1-6; 10 nucleotides line up with TRBD1. Germline trimming cut 7 bases from V and 11 bases from J; bases unmatched to any gene: 12. The CDR3 is 15 amino acids. Looked up from germline, CDR1 is SGHRS and CDR2 is YFSETQ.

This clonotype was observed many times. The chain couples TRBV5-1 to TRBJ1-4; D unresolved. V lost 0 bases to trimming and J lost 2 bases, with 8 bases between them. CDR3 length equals 15 residues. Germline assignment: CDR1 SGHRS and CDR2 YFSETQ. CDR3 sequence: CASSLEGRTNEKLFF. DNA of the CDR3: TGCGCCAGCAGCTTGGAGGGCAGGACTAATGAAAAACTGTTTTTT.